The source of this TCR beta chain is a study of T cells in Graves' hyperthyroidism and ophthalmopathy. In the ophthalmopathy cohort, Clinical Activity Score was at least 3, NOSPECS grade at least 4, and duration under 3 months. PBMCs stemmed from less than 13 ml fresh peripheral blood. RNA transcripts yielded amplified TCR beta CDR3 regions. HTBI primers were the set used in a first-round RT-PCR of the TCR CDR3. Each CDR3 protein is one row after TCRdb ran MiXCR on the multiplex PCR reads. The repertoire consists of approximately 690,000 distinct CDR3 sequences, with 20% to 25% occurring once and the leading ten covering 34%. Source material: blood. This TCR was recovered from a man aged 25-45 years with Graves' ophthalmopathy.

CDR3 protein: CASSEGSHRGLEKLFF. CDR3 sequence (DNA): TGCGCCAGCAGCGAGGGCTCCCACAGGGGGCTTGAAAAACTGTTTTTT. This chain joins TRBV5-1 and TRBJ1-4; 9 nucleotides agree with TRBD1. Looked up from germline, CDR1 is SGHRS and CDR2 is YFSETQ. The CDR3 contains 16 residues. V gave up 4 bases and J gave up 7 bases; unmatched junction bases: 11.